This T cell receptor beta chain emerged from a study of sequential checkpoint blockade in melanoma. Study-level information: Maintenance nivolumab came after either treatment sequence.

V was clipped by 2 bases and J by 6 bases, with 10 bases between them. The CDR3 is 13 residues long. Germline CDR1 and CDR2: LGHNA and YSLEER. Sample treatment: randomized to nivolumab then ipilimumab (arm A) or the reverse (arm B). From thawed PBMCs, live CD3+CD8+ cells negative for CD19 and CD56 were sorted. Turning to this clone: The sample holds other DNA sequences that translate to the same CDR3.

Generated by immunoSEQ multiplex PCR, the TCRdb table keeps only in-frame clones and is missing some. Among around 13,000 clones listed, roughly 72% were seen once. Source: CD8+ T cells sorted from blood (inferred from file names), taken from a patient given nivolumab and ipilimumab in sequence. The TCR originated in a human donor with melanoma. This chain links TRBV4-3 with TRBJ1-1; tentative D call: TRBD1 (5 bases). Written as DNA, the CDR3 is TGCGCCAGCAGCCAAAGGGGCTCCCCTGAAGCTTTCTTT. This codes for CASSQRGSPEAFF.